The clone carrying this TCR beta chain appeared many times. Its antigen is unidentified. These data are taken from a study of T cell repertoires in cytomegalovirus infection. V was clipped by 3 bases and J by 5 bases, with 13 bases between them. This CDR3 has 14 residues. CDR1 is LNHDA and CDR2 is SQIVND in the germline V gene (reference sequence). TCRdb reprocessed the reads via MiXCR and lists one record per CDR3 protein. Of 90,000 to 110,000 distinct CDR3 sequences in the sample, around 29% are singletons; the top ten hold about 81%. The TCR comes from a human donor in good health (CMV status not recorded). Some clones in this sample may be carry-over from other donors' samples. This specimen was CD8+ T cells from cultured PBMCs, taken from culture after CMV antigen stimulation. The chain couples TRBV19 to TRBJ1-1; possible D gene TRBD1, 6 bases. The CDR3 reads CASSIGVQGTEAFF. The CDR3 nucleotides read TGTGCCAGTAGTATTGGGGTACAGGGAACTGAAGCTTTCTTT.